The clone carrying this T cell receptor (beta chain) occurred many times. Its antigen is not known. These data are taken from a study of breast tumors, draining lymph nodes, adjacent tissues. Study findings and constraints: Luminal-like breast cancer showed significantly greater tumor-nontumor repertoire similarity than basal-like breast cancer did. Tumor T cell lymph node origin was a supported hypothesis, not proven. Tumors had less TCR diversity than lymph nodes, more than nontumor tissue.

The lymph nodes were axillary draining lymph nodes from breast cancer patients. One entry per CDR3 protein results from TCRdb running MiXCR on the multiplex PCR reads. The table includes approximately 230,000 distinct CDR3 sequences, 30% to 35% detected once. This CDR3 has 15 amino acids. V shed 5 bases and J shed 5 bases, with 18 bases lying between them. The sequence was obtained from a female donor with breast cancer. Some clones in this sample may be carry-over from other donors' samples. What was sequenced was axillary lymph node tissue. The chain links TRBV12-3 or TRBV12-4 to TRBJ2-5; D unclear. CDR3 protein: CASSLASPYVETQYF. The CDR3 region has the DNA TGTGCCAGCAGTCTGGCCAGCCCTTACGTGGAGACCCAGTACTTC.